This paragraph covers one TCR beta chain sequence. The source of the sample is a study of blood T cell repertoires in COVID-19. Study as a whole: Both acute and convalescent COVID-19 samples were obtained from the United States, Italy and Spain. Sources were T cells, B-cell-depleted T cells, or PBMCs; the material itself was cDNA or gDNA.

Libraries were prepared by immunoSEQ multiplex PCR; TCRdb keeps only in-frame clonotypes and omits some of them. The sample records roughly 230,000 clones, roughly 80% being singletons. V lost 2 bases, J lost 0 bases, and 11 bases lay in between. Germline CDR1 MNHNS, CDR2 SASEGT. This CDR3 has 16 residues. Source material: peripheral blood. This clonotype was sampled from a woman aged 50 to 65 with acute or convalescent COVID-19. This chain uses TRBV6-1 with TRBJ1-3; D not resolved. The CDR3 region is CASSELPPSSGNTIYF. For the CDR3, the DNA is TGTGCCAGCAGTGAACTCCCACCGAGCTCTGGAAACACCATATATTTT.